This entry lists 5 T cell receptor beta chains sequenced from one sample in a study of response to subunit inactivated influenza vaccine. TCRdb re-derived calls from the RT-PCR reads in MiXCR, one entry per CDR3 protein. The data contain 300,000 to 350,000 distinct CDR3 sequences, roughly 22% of them singletons. The sequencing here drew on PBMCs from blood, taken about 20 months after vaccination. These receptors came from a man aged 50 to 75 who received an inactivated influenza vaccine.

In its sample, this clonotype was seen a few times. The J gene is TRBJ1-6, the V gene TRBV6-5; D perhaps matches TRBD1 (5 bases). The CDR3 extends over 15 amino acids. The V and J ends lost 4 bases and 5 bases respectively, with 12 bases between them. Germline CDR1 MNHEY, CDR2 SVGAGI. CDR3 coding DNA: TGTGCCAGCAGTTGGGGACGGTCCAATAATTCACCCCTCCACTTT. The encoded protein is CASSWGRSNNSPLHF.

This clonotype has only a few counts. The V gene is TRBV4-1, the J gene TRBJ2-7; D is possibly TRBD1 (5 bases). V was trimmed by 0 bases and J by 5 bases, leaving 11 bases between them. Germline loops: CDR1 MGHRA, CDR2 YSYEKL. The CDR3 runs 14 residues. The CDR3 DNA follows: TGCGCCAGCAGCCAAGACAGGGTAGGCCACGAGCAGTACTTC. The encoded protein is CASSQDRVGHEQYF.

V is TRBV28 and J is TRBJ2-3; no firm D call. From germline, CDR1 is MDHEN and CDR2 SYDVKM. There are 16 residues in the CDR3. Trimming stripped 3 bases from V and 4 bases from J, with 17 bases between. The CDR3 DNA follows: TGTGCCAGCAGTTTCAATTCCCCAGAATTTTCAGATACGCAGTATTTT. This codes for CASSFNSPEFSDTQYF.

A few counts support this clonotype. The V call is TRBV24-1, the J call TRBJ2-5; TRBD1 agrees at 7 bases. The ends lost 3 bases at V and 4 bases at J; junction bases unmatched: 7. The germline V gene encodes CDR1 KGHDR and CDR2 SFDVKD. CDR3 length: 15 amino acids. DNA of the CDR3: TGTGCCACCAGTGATAGGAGAGGGGGCGCAGAGACCCAGTACTTC. This gives the protein CATSDRRGGAETQYF.

The CDR3 DNA reads TGCGCCAGCAGCCAAAGACAGGCCACAGATACGCAGTATTTT. Translation gives CASSQRQATDTQYF. The rearrangement links TRBV4-1 to TRBJ2-3, with D possibly being TRBD1 (6 bases). The germline V gene encodes CDR1 MGHRA and CDR2 YSYEKL. The V end was cut by 2 bases, the J end by 2 bases, with 8 bases between. This CDR3 has 14 amino acids.